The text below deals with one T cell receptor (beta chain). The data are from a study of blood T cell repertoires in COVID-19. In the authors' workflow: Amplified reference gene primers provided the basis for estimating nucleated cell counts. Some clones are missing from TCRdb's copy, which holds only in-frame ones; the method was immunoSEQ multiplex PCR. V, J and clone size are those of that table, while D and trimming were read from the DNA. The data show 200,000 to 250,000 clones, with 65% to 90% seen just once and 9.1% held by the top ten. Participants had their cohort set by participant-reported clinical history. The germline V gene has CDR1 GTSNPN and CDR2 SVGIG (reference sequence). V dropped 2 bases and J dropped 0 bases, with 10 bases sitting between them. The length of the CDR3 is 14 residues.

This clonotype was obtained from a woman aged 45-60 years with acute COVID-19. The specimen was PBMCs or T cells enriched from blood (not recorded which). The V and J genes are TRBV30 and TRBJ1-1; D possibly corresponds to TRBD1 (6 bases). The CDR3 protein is CAWSQQGMNTEAFF. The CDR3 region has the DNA TGTGCCTGGAGTCAACAGGGTATGAACACTGAAGCTTTCTTT.